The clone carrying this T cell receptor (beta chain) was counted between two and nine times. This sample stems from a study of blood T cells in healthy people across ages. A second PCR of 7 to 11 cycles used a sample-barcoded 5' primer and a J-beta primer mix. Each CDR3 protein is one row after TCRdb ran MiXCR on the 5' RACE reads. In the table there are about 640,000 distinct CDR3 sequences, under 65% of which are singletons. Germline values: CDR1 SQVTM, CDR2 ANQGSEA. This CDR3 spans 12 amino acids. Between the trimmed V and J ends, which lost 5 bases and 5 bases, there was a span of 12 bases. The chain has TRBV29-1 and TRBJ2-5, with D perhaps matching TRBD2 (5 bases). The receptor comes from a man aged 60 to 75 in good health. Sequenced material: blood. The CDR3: CSVSRRMETQYF. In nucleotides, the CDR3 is TGCAGCGTTTCTAGGAGGATGGAGACCCAGTACTTC.